This record concerns one T cell receptor beta chain sequence. Its antigen remains undetermined. No much larger clonotype is one base removed from it; base qualities were not supplied. This record belongs to a study of radiation and T cells in renal cell carcinoma (dated by TCRdb to the early 2020s). As for the study more broadly: TCR beta sequencing covered approximately 51 samples in total, comprising some 25 tumors and around 27 peripheral blood samples. The last blood draw occurred 4 weeks after radiation, at the same time as nephrectomy. A total of 3.5 million to 4.5 million unique CDR3 nucleotide sequences, encoding 2,658,974 unique CDR3 amino acid sequences, were found across all 50 or so samples.

Per the publication, the time point label means: blood 4 weeks post-SBRT, at nephrectomy. This specimen's treatment or condition label, per the study, means: 15 Gy SBRT to primary tumor, nephrectomy 4 weeks later. The samples were obtained from a clinical trial, where primary renal cell carcinomas were treated with 15 Gy stereotactic body radiation therapy and then removed by nephrectomy 4 weeks afterward. To follow tumor-enriched clonotypes, serial peripheral blood was collected from radiation-treated patients at baseline and at 2 weeks and 4 weeks after SBRT. All patients had renal cell carcinoma with clear cell pathology. Genomic DNA for TCR sequencing was prepared using the QIAamp DNA Blood Mini Kit (Qiagen). Samples were included in the analyses only if all quality control checks were passed. Overall study results and their limits: Tracking of blood repertoire dynamics stopped at less than five weeks after treatment, with no follow-up past that point. In blood, the top tumor clonotypes increased between baseline and 2 weeks post-radiation and then shrank by 4 weeks, which suggests that tumor-resident clones expanded only transiently. No pretreatment tumor biopsies were available, so the baseline intratumoral presence of clonotypes could not be determined. Effects of radiation dose or scheduling on the TCR repertoire could not be addressed with the single-armed trial design.

The immunoSEQ kit was used, according to the manufacturer's recommendations, to generate TCR beta libraries from genomic DNA. To prepare libraries, a first multiplex PCR with proprietary primers was run, followed by a second PCR that added unique barcodes, and a bead cleanup was done after each round. A positive control reaction and a negative control reaction, both provided in the kit, were run with every batch of samples. The final libraries underwent checking on an Agilent 4200 TapeStation D1000 ScreenTape, volumetric pooling, and quantification by qPCR. Sequencing was performed on an Illumina NextSeq500 using a MidOutput 150-cycle cartridge, with 156 Read1 cycles, 15 Index1 cycles, and the kit custom primers. The pooled library was loaded at 1.0 pM, and around 22% PhiX control was spiked in. In the authors' own workflow: The vendor-processed data were analyzed in R, and a clonotype was defined as all T cells that share the same CDR3 nucleotide sequence. In the clone abundance analyses, frequencies were normalized to the 10,000 most abundant clones in each sample. Public T cell clones, which averaged fewer than five per sample, were removed prior to analysis. Tumor-enriched and baseline blood-enriched clonotypes were defined by at least a 32-fold difference in abundance between compartments. A beta-binomial differential abundance model was applied to find clonotypes that expanded or contracted between blood time points. Tumor-blood repertoire similarity was measured with the Baroni-Urbani and Buser coefficient, and groups were compared using two-tailed Wilcoxon tests in R. Not all clones reach the TCRdb copy of this immuneACCESS table, which keeps in-frame sequences only. Checked studies attribute under half of the gap to unresolved V genes and leave the rest unexplained. The V and J calls and clone size come from that table; D and trimming were worked out from the DNA. The sample records around 100,000 clones, 84% of which are singletons. 6% to 9% of the sample lies in the top ten.

V is cut back by 3 bases and J by 3 bases, with 11 bases in the junction unmatched. The CDR3 starts with the cysteine, ends with the phenylalanine, and has 17 residues. CDR3 DNA is the only sequence kept; it has 51 bases, read in frame from the first base. The germline V gene supplies CDR1 LGHNA and CDR2 YNFKEQ. Sequencing was performed on blood, taken from a patient whose treatment included radiotherapy and nephrectomy. The origin of this receptor is a man in his fifties or sixties with renal cell carcinoma. This chain is built from TRBV4-2 and TRBJ1-3; the junction holds 7 bases that match TRBD1. This receptor has the CDR3 CASSQEVARTGGNTIYF. The DNA sequence is as follows: TGTGCCAGCAGCCAGGAAGTCGCTCGGACAGGTGGAAACACCATATATTTT.